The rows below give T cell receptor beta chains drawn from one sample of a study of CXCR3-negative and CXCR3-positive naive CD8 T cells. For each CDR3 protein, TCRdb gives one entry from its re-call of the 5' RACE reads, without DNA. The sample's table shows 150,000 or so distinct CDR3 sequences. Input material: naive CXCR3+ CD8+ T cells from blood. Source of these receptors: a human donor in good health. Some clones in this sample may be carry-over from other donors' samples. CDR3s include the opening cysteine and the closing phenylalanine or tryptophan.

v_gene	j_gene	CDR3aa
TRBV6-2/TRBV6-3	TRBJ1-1	CASSMNTEAFF
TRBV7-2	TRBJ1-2	CASSLGQGVYYGYTF
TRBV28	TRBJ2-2	CASSQPASWNTGELFF
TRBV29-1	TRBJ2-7	CSVGTGESEQYF
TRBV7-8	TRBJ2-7	CASFSGGFVYEQYF
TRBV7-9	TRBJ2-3	CASSPGGTDTQYF
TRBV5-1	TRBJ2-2	CASTPQGTGELFF
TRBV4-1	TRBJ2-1	CASSQVSLVGGNEQFF
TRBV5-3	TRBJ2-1	CARSLGTPGNEQFF
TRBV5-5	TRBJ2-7	CGSSPDGPYEQYF
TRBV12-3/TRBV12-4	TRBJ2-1	CASSLSGGPYNEQFF
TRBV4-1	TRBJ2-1	CASSPGLAGYEQFF
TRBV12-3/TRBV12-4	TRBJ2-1	CASRGGGYNEQFF
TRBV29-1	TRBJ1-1	CSVEGYGNTEAFF
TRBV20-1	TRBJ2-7	CSAPGTDLAMGGYEQYF
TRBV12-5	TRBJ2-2	CASGLNLTGELFF
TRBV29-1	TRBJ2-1	CSVADGTPAQFF
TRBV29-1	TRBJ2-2	CSVAGWSGELFF
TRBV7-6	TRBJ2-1	CASSSDDRSSEQFF
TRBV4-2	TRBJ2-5	CASSPLLQETQYF
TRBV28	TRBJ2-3	CASSPLGGGPDTQYF
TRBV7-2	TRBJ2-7	CASRPSGALYEQYF
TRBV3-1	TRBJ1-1	CASSQEDSRIEAFF
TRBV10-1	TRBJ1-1	CASSSYSYTEAFF
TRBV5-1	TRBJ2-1	CASETGSNNEQFF
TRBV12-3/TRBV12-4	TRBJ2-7	CASTQSVGLAGVPNEQYF
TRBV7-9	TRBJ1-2	CASSLGDLEGYTF
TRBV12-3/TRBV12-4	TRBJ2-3	CASSHWEGGTDTQYF
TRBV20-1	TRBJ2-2	CSARDLWLAEKNTGELFF
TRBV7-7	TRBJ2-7	CASSLGPEAGEQYF
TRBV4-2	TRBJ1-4	CASSQSTGPNEKLFF
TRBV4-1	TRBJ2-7	CASTPRDYLSYEQYF
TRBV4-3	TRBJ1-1	CASSQDRRQGTEAFF
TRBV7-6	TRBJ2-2	CASSLGVVEANTGELFF
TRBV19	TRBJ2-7	CASSTSGHLPYEQYF
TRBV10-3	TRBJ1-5	CAISESSSNQPQHF
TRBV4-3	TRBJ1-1	CASSQDSAGVVNTEAFF
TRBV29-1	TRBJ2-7	CSARQGFNYEQYF
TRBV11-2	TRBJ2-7	CASSSGLASYEQYF
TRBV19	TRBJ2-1	CASSIASGRAPLLSYNEQFF
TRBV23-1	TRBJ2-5	CASSLEGLQETQYF
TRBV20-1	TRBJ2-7	CSARVRSGIRGYEQYF
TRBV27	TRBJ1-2	CASSQIGTGGAVNYGYTF
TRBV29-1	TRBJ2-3	CSVNLLGQLGTDTQYF
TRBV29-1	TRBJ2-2	CSVLAANTGELFF
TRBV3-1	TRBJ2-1	CASSQEWGEQFF
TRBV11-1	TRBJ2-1	CASSLNAGPDEQFF
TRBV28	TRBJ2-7	CASSAWLAGGSYEQYF
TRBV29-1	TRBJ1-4	CSMKGGEKLFF